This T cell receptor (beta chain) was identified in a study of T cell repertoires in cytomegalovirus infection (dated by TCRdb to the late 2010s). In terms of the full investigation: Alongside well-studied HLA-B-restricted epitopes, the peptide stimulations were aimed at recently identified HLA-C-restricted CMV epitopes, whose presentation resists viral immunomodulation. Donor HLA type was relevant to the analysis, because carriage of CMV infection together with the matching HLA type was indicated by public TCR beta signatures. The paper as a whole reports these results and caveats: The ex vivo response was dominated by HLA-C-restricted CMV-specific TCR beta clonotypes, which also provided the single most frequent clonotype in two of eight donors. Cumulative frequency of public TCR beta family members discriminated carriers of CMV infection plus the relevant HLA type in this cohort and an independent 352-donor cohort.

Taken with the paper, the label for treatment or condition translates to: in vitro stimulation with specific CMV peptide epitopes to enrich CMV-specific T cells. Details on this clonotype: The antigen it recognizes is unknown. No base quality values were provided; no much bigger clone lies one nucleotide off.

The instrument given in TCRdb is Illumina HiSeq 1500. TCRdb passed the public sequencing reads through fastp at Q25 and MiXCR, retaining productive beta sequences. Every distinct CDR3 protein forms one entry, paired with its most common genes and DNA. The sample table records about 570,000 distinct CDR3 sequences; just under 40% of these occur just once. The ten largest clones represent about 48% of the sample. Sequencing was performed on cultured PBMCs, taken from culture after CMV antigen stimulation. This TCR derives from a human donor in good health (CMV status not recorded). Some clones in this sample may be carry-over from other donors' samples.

CDR3 reads: CASSRYRAGPTTDTQYF. The bases read TGTGCCAGCAGCCGTTATCGTGCCGGGCCCACCACAGATACGCAGTATTTT. The chain is made from TRBV7-8 and TRBJ2-3; no D gene call is confident. V and J lose 5 bases and 2 bases, and a span of 20 bases separates them. Reading the germline V gene gives CDR1 SGHVS and CDR2 FQNEAQ. Inclusive of the bounding cysteine and phenylalanine, the CDR3 is 17 residues long. Only the CDR3 region is kept as DNA, spanning 51 bases read in frame from base 1.